The 16 T cell receptor beta chains below were found in one sample sequenced in a study of T cell changes during pregnancy in multiple sclerosis. Method: immunoSEQ multiplex PCR; TCRdb's copy keeps in-frame clones and lacks some. The sample lists about 80,000 clones; roughly 93% were seen once. The sequencing here drew on peripheral blood, taken in the third trimester of pregnancy. The origin of the receptors is a female donor with multiple sclerosis, enrolled in a pregnancy study.

The chain joins TRBV6-4 to TRBJ2-1; 12 positions agree with TRBD2. CDR1 is MRHNA and CDR2 is SNTAGT in the germline V gene. The CDR3 extends over 16 amino acids. V lost 2 bases and J lost 6; bases outside the gene matches: 5. This CDR3 is CASSDTSGGLSNEQFF. In DNA form, the CDR3 reads TGTGCCAGCAGTGACACTAGCGGGGGGCTAAGCAATGAGCAGTTCTTC.

The gene calls are TRBV18 and TRBJ1-5, with D tentatively TRBD1 (5 bases). This CDR3 is 14 amino acids long. CDR1 is KGHSH, CDR2 LQKENI, per germline. Between the trimmed V and J ends, which lost 3 bases and 7 bases, there was a span of 13 bases. The chain's CDR3 is CASSPRQGVQPQHF. Written as DNA, the CDR3 is TGTGCCAGCTCACCCCGGCAGGGCGTGCAGCCCCAGCATTTT. The complete variable domain, with remaining parts taken from reference TRBV18 and TRBJ1-5, reads NAGVMQNPRHLVRRRGQEARLRCSPMKGHSHVYWYRQLPEEGLKFMVYLQKENIIDESGMPKERFSAEFPKEGPSILRIQQVVRGDSAAYFCASSPRQGVQPQHFGDGTRLSIL.

The chain couples TRBV6-1 to TRBJ2-5; tentatively, D is TRBD2 (5 bases). Germline V gene lookup returns CDR1 MNHNS and CDR2 SASEGT. Between the trimmed V and J ends, which lost 11 bases and 3 bases, there was a span of 13 bases. This CDR3 spans 12 amino acids. The CDR3 region is CACRDYKETQYF. In nucleotides, the CDR3 is TGTGCCTGCCGGGATTACAAAGAGACCCAGTACTTC.

CDR3 amino acids: CASTGTRGVLQETQYF. The DNA for the CDR3 is TGTGCCAGCACGGGTACGCGGGGGGTACTCCAAGAGACCCAGTACTTC. This chain uses TRBV10-3 with TRBJ2-5; 8 bases align to TRBD2. The CDR3 length is 16 residues. Trimming cost V 10 bases and J 1 base; bases outside gene matches: 14. The germline CDR1 and CDR2 sequences are ENHRY and SYGVKD.

This sequence joins TRBV9 and TRBJ2-1, with 7 bases lining up with TRBD2. The CDR3 runs 18 residues. With V trimmed by 0 bases and J by 4 bases, 13 bases remained unmatched. The V gene's germline CDR1 is SGDLS and CDR2 YYNGEE. The CDR3 spells CASSVAPLVGGGYNEQFF. CDR3 coding DNA: TGTGCCAGCAGCGTAGCTCCTCTAGTGGGCGGGGGATACAATGAGCAGTTCTTC.

The J gene is TRBJ1-1, the V gene TRBV30, with a tentative D call TRBD1 (6 bases). The CDR3 extends over 13 amino acids. The V and J ends lost 0 bases and 10 bases respectively, with 15 bases between them. CDR1 is GTSNPN and CDR2 is SVGIG in the germline V gene (reference sequence). CDR3 in DNA: TGTGCCTGGAGTGTACTGGGGGCTCGGGGAGCTTTCTTT. Encoded protein: CAWSVLGARGAFF.

The chain links TRBV6-1 to TRBJ2-5; the match to TRBD2 covers 14 bases. Germline V CDR1 and CDR2: MNHNS, SASEGT. This CDR3 is built from 20 residues. V was pared by 0 bases and J by 2 bases, with 11 bases of the junction left unmatched. The CDR3 spells CASSEAFRLAGGVKQETQYF. As DNA, the CDR3 is TGTGCCAGCAGTGAAGCCTTCCGACTAGCGGGGGGGGTAAAACAAGAGACCCAGTACTTC.

The chain has TRBV5-6 and TRBJ2-5, with D perhaps TRBD1 (6 bases). Germline-derived CDR1 and CDR2 are SGHDT and YYEEEE. The CDR3 consists of 16 residues. With 4 bases removed from V and 4 bases from J, the gap between germline ends came to 20 bases. CDR3 DNA: TGTGCCAGCAGCCTCCCTTCAGGGGTAAACGGAGAGACCCAGTACTTC. Its protein is CASSLPSGVNGETQYF.

The chain couples TRBV6-6 to TRBJ2-5; 10 nucleotides line up with TRBD2. The germline gives CDR1 MNHNY, CDR2 SVGAGI (reference sequence). There are 16 residues in the CDR3. V shed 7 bases, J shed 4 bases, and the junction held 12 bases outside the gene matches. The CDR3: CASIFEAGGPLETQYF. CDR3 sequence (DNA): TGTGCCAGCATATTTGAAGCGGGGGGGCCGCTAGAGACCCAGTACTTC.

This chain links TRBV11-1 with TRBJ2-7, with D uncertain. The germline V gene has CDR1 SGHAT and CDR2 FQDESV (reference sequence). This CDR3 is 12 amino acids long. V was cut by 5 bases and J by 4 bases, with 9 bases left in between. The CDR3 sequence: CASSQLSYEQYF. The CDR3 DNA follows: TGTGCCAGCAGCCAACTCTCGTACGAGCAGTACTTC.

This sequence joins TRBV5-3 and TRBJ2-7, with D hard to call. TRBV5-3 is filed as an ORF, its function uncertain. V shed 3 bases and J shed 3 bases, with 10 bases lying between them. The CDR3 loop spans 13 amino acids. In DNA form, the CDR3 reads TGTGCCAGAAGCTCGCACAGAAACTACGAGCAGTACTTC. It is translated as CARSSHRNYEQYF.

This clone was recorded only once. The chain joins TRBV4-2 to TRBJ2-3; 7 bases fit TRBD2. The CDR3 length is 16 residues. Trimming removed 1 base from V and 2 bases from J; junction bases left unmatched: 6. CDR1 is LGHNA and CDR2 is YNFKEQ in the germline V gene. CDR3 loop: CASSQGVGGSTDTQYF. The CDR3, as DNA: TGTGCCAGCAGCCAAGGGGTGGGGGGGTCCACAGATACGCAGTATTTT.

The rearrangement links TRBV5-1 to TRBJ1-1; the D gene is possibly TRBD1 (6 bases). Deletions cut 4 bases from V and 1 base from J, with 11 bases between. The CDR3 consists of 14 residues. The germline V gene encodes CDR1 SGHRS and CDR2 YFSETQ. The CDR3 sequence: CASSPGTSNTEAFF. The CDR3 region has the DNA TGCGCCAGCAGCCCAGGGACATCGAACACTGAAGCTTTCTTT.

The chain employs TRBV11-2 and TRBJ2-7; perhaps TRBD2 as D (5 bases). The CDR3 has 14 amino acids. CDR1 is SGHAT and CDR2 is FQNNGV in the germline V gene. V lost 5 bases and J 3 bases, leaving 14 bases between the germline ends. In DNA form, the CDR3 reads TGTGCCAGCAGCACCGACGGGGTTAGCTACGAGCAGTACTTC. Translated, it gives CASSTDGVSYEQYF.

This chain uses TRBV4-1 with TRBJ1-1, with 7 bases that match TRBD1. This CDR3 region has 19 residues. Germline loops: CDR1 MGHRA, CDR2 YSYEKL. J was trimmed by 5 bases and V by 0 bases; bases with no gene match: 18. CDR3 sequence (DNA): TGCGCCAGCAGCCAAGATACGATCACAGGGGAAGGGTATCGGACTGAAGCTTTCTTT. Its protein product is CASSQDTITGEGYRTEAFF.

This rearrangement joins TRBV6-1 to TRBJ2-3; TRBD2 is a possible D gene (6 bases). The germline V gene encodes CDR1 MNHNS and CDR2 SASEGT. The germline V and J ends were trimmed by 3 bases and 4 bases, with 23 bases remaining between them. The length of the CDR3 is 18 residues. CDR3 coding DNA: TGTGCCAGCAGTGATTCTACCGGGACTCGCCCTACTTCAGATACGCAGTATTTT. This codes for CASSDSTGTRPTSDTQYF.